A single sample is the source of the 26 T cell receptor beta chains below, sequenced in a study of shared clonotypes between healthy human individuals. Profiled with immunoSEQ multiplex PCR; TCRdb holds only in-frame clones, not every one. The data contain roughly 660,000 clones, less than 95% of them seen just once; the ten biggest clones take up 30% to 35%. Sample: memory CD8+ T cells from PBMCs. Subset defined: CD45RO+ cells pooled with CCR7-negative TemRA cells. These receptors were obtained from a man aged 18-30 years in good health. Some clones in this sample may be carry-over from other donors' samples.

The chain recombines TRBV28 with TRBJ2-1; TRBD2 matches 14 bases. This CDR3 is 16 amino acids long. J gave up 6 bases and V 5 bases, and 6 bases lay outside the gene matches. The germline V gene has CDR1 MDHEN and CDR2 SYDVKM. CDR3 protein: CASSLRLAGGPNEQFF. The CDR3, as DNA: TGTGCCAGCAGTCTACGACTAGCGGGAGGGCCCAATGAGCAGTTCTTC.

The rearrangement links TRBV28 to TRBJ2-3; 11 bases map to TRBD2. Germline V gene lookup returns CDR1 MDHEN and CDR2 SYDVKM. V was pared by 4 bases and J by 0 bases, with 15 bases of the junction left unmatched. CDR3 length equals 20 residues. CDR3 sequence: CASSSLVPGASGRSTDTQYF. The CDR3 DNA reads as TGTGCCAGCAGTTCCCTTGTACCTGGGGCTAGCGGGAGGAGCACAGATACGCAGTATTTT.

The V and J genes are TRBV7-9 and TRBJ2-7, with 9 bases matching TRBD2. The CDR3 is made up of 16 amino acids. Losses at the gene ends were 5 bases for V and 2 bases for J; bases not matched to a gene: 10. Germline loops: CDR1 SEHNR, CDR2 FQNEAQ (reference sequence). CDR3 amino acids: CASSPPTSGKTYEQYF. The DNA of the CDR3 is TGTGCCAGCAGCCCCCCGACTAGCGGCAAGACCTACGAGCAGTACTTC.

The chain couples TRBV7-7 to TRBJ2-5; D gene ambiguous. The CDR3 covers 14 residues. V was cut by 2 bases and J by 7 bases, with 14 bases left in between. Germline-derived CDR1 and CDR2 are SSHAT and FNYEAQ (reference sequence). The DNA of the CDR3 is TGTGCCAGCAGCTTATATGGTCCAGGACGGACCCAGTACTTC. This encodes CASSLYGPGRTQYF.

Concerning this clone: Other DNA sequences in the sample encode the same CDR3. This sequence joins TRBV5-5 and TRBJ1-1; D is unresolved. Germline CDR1 and CDR2: SGHKS and YYEKEE (reference sequence). The CDR3 has 12 amino acids. Trimming pared 0 bases from V and 5 bases from J, leaving 5 bases between. Here the CDR3 reads CASSLARTEAFF. The CDR3, as DNA: TGTGCCAGCAGCTTGGCACGGACTGAAGCTTTCTTT.

A remark on this clone: At one of its ends the junction is not consistent with the germline gene, which may arise from a read error. The chain carries TRBV6-1 and TRBJ2-5; D is unclear. Germline CDR1 is MNHNS and CDR2 is SASEGT. The length of the CDR3 is 15 residues. The CDR3 DNA is TGTGCCAGCAGCGAAGGTCCCGGGTCCGGGGAGACCCAGTACTTC. It translates to CASSEGPGSGETQYF.

The chain combines TRBV28 with TRBJ2-1, with 7 nucleotides matching TRBD2. The CDR3 consists of 17 residues. The J segment lost 7 bases and the V segment lost 4 bases, leaving 16 bases of the junction unmatched. The germline V gene has CDR1 MDHEN and CDR2 SYDVKM. The CDR3 DNA follows: TGTGCCAGCAGTTCACAGATAGCGGGTGCGAACGGGAATGAGCAGTTCTTC. Amino acid sequence: CASSSQIAGANGNEQFF. Complete variable domain (other parts from reference TRBV28 and TRBJ2-1): DVKVTQSSRYLVKRTGEKVFLECVQDMDHENMFWYRQDPGLGLRLIYFSYDVKMKEKGDIPEGYSVSREKKERFSLILESASTNQTSMYLCASSSQIAGANGNEQFFGPGTRLTVL.

The V gene is TRBV5-1, the J gene TRBJ1-1; D uncertain. Per germline, CDR1 SGHRS and CDR2 YFSETQ. V was pared by 4 bases and J by 3 bases, with 16 bases between. This CDR3 has 15 amino acids. The CDR3 here is CASSLGGLRDTEAFF. CDR3 DNA: TGCGCCAGCAGCCTCGGAGGTTTGCGGGACACTGAAGCTTTCTTT. Full variable domain (remainder filled in from reference TRBV5-1 and TRBJ1-1): KAGVTQTPRYLIKTRGQQVTLSCSPISGHRSVSWYQQTPGQGLQFLFEYFSETQRNKGNFPGRFSGRQFSNSRSEMNVSTLELGDSALYLCASSLGGLRDTEAFFGQGTRLTVV.

V is TRBV27 and J is TRBJ2-1; 14 bases map to TRBD2. Trimming removed 6 bases from V and 5 bases from J; junction bases left unmatched: 0. The V gene's germline CDR1 is MNHEY and CDR2 SMNVEV (reference sequence). This CDR3 is 14 amino acids long. CDR3 residues: CASRGLAGDNEQFF. In DNA, the CDR3 is TGTGCCAGCAGGGGACTAGCGGGAGACAATGAGCAGTTCTTC.

This chain joins TRBV19 and TRBJ2-1, with 8 nucleotides matching TRBD2. This CDR3 is 18 amino acids long. CDR1 is LNHDA, CDR2 SQIVND, per germline (reference sequence). V was pared by 5 bases and J by 7 bases, with 19 bases of the junction left unmatched. The CDR3 DNA follows: TGTGCCAGTAGTGCGTATTCTAGCGGGTACGCTATGGGAAATGAGCAGTTCTTC. Amino acid sequence: CASSAYSSGYAMGNEQFF.

The chain uses TRBV9 and TRBJ2-1; D may be TRBD1 or TRBD2 (6 bases each). This CDR3 comprises 14 residues. V was pared by 3 bases and J by 6 bases, with 13 bases between. Germline V gene data show CDR1 as SGDLS and CDR2 as YYNGEE. This chain's CDR3 is CASSEWGAFNEQFF. CDR3 DNA: TGTGCCAGCAGCGAGTGGGGGGCTTTCAATGAGCAGTTCTTC.

The rearrangement links TRBV9 to TRBJ2-7, with 8 nucleotides matching TRBD1. The trim removed 4 bases at V and 3 bases at J, leaving 6 bases unmatched. This CDR3 comprises 14 residues. Germline V gene sequence: CDR1 SGDLS, CDR2 YYNGEE. CDR3 nucleotide sequence: TGTGCCAGCAGCACCCAGGGGGCCGACTACGAGCAGTACTTC. This codes for CASSTQGADYEQYF.

Notes on this clone: Other nucleotide sequences in the sample specify the same CDR3. This chain connects TRBV9 to TRBJ2-2; no reliable D call. The CDR3 has 12 residues. Trimming left V 2 bases short and J 6 bases short, with 5 bases between. Germline CDR1 is SGDLS and CDR2 is YYNGEE. The CDR3 sequence is CASSVGSGELFF. The CDR3 bases are TGTGCCAGCAGCGTCGGATCCGGGGAGCTGTTTTTT.

This clone was seen just once. The chain joins TRBV10-2 to TRBJ2-7; perhaps TRBD1 as D (7 bases). The CDR3 runs to 14 residues. Per the germline V gene, CDR1 is WSHSY and CDR2 is SAAADI. Trimming pared 6 bases from V and 1 base from J, leaving 13 bases between. The CDR3 DNA follows: TGCGCCAGCAGGGAGGGACAGCTTTCCTACGAGCAGTACTTC. It yields the protein CASREGQLSYEQYF.

The V gene is TRBV14, the J gene TRBJ1-1; D may be TRBD1 (5 bases). Germline loops: CDR1 SGHDN, CDR2 FVKESK. The ends were cut back, 3 bases at V and 7 bases at J, with 15 bases in the middle. This CDR3 is 14 amino acids long. CDR3 in amino acids: CASSHLMFQGEAFF. The DNA for the CDR3 is TGTGCCAGCAGCCACTTAATGTTTCAGGGTGAAGCTTTCTTT. Looking up the rest from reference TRBV14 and TRBJ1-1 gives the full variable domain: EAGVTQFPSHSVIEKGQTVTLRCDPISGHDNLYWYRRVMGKEIKFLLHFVKESKQDESGMPNNRFLAERTGGTYSTLKVQPAELEDSGVYFCASSHLMFQGEAFFGQGTRLTVV.

V and J are TRBV12-5 and TRBJ2-1; D remains unclear. The CDR3 runs to 15 residues. Germline V gives CDR1 LGHNT, CDR2 FRNRAP. V shed 5 bases and J shed 8 bases, with 19 bases lying between them. The CDR3: CASGPGFQHGDEQFF. The CDR3 nucleotides read TGTGCTAGTGGTCCCGGGTTCCAACACGGCGATGAGCAGTTCTTC. Drawing the rest from reference TRBV12-5 and TRBJ2-1, the complete variable domain is DARVTQTPRHKVTEMGQEVTMRCQPILGHNTVFWYRQTMMQGLELLAYFRNRAPLDDSGMPKDRFSAEMPDATLATLKIQPSEPRDSAVYFCASGPGFQHGDEQFFGPGTRLTVL.

The CDR3 bases are TGCGCCAGCAGCTACCAGGGGAACACTGAAGCTTTCTTT. As protein: CASSYQGNTEAFF. The gene calls are TRBV5-1 and TRBJ1-1; D possibly corresponds to TRBD1 (5 bases). Germline V CDR1 and CDR2: SGHRS, YFSETQ. The CDR3 spans 13 residues. Trimming took off 3 bases at V and 1 base at J, with 7 bases between the two ends.

As for this clone: This sample includes further DNA sequences coding for the same CDR3. The chain has TRBV9 and TRBJ2-7, with D tentatively TRBD1 (5 bases). The CDR3 extends over 13 amino acids. Trimming stripped 0 bases from V and 3 bases from J, with 7 bases between. CDR1 is SGDLS and CDR2 is YYNGEE in the germline V gene. The CDR3 DNA reads as TGTGCCAGCAGCGTAGATAGGGGCTACGAGCAGTACTTC. It translates to CASSVDRGYEQYF.

The chain uses TRBV28 and TRBJ2-2; TRBD2 aligns across 8 bases. Germline V lookup: CDR1 MDHEN, CDR2 SYDVKM. CDR3 length: 19 amino acids. Trimming took 7 bases from V and 0 from J; bases not matched to a gene: 16. The CDR3 nucleotides read TGTGCCAGCATTACTCCGGGACTAGGGGTACTTTCGAACACCGGGGAGCTGTTTTTT. It yields the protein CASITPGLGVLSNTGELFF.

This sequence joins TRBV7-8 and TRBJ2-6; no clear D gene. Looked up from germline, CDR1 is SGHVS and CDR2 is FQNEAQ. This CDR3 comprises 17 residues. V was clipped by 5 bases and J by 5 bases, with 19 bases between them. The DNA for the CDR3 is TGTGCCAGCAGCCGTACTTACCCACAAAGTCGGGCCAACGTCCTGACTTTC. Protein: CASSRTYPQSRANVLTF.

The rearrangement joins TRBV12-5 to TRBJ2-1, with 10 bases that match TRBD2. With 5 bases clipped from V and 1 base from J, the junction kept 11 bases outside the gene matches. There are 18 residues in the CDR3. CDR1 is LGHNT and CDR2 is FRNRAP in the germline V gene. The CDR3 DNA follows: TGTGCTAGTGGTCTCGCACCACCTAGCGGGAGTTCCTACAATGAGCAGTTCTTC. Its translation is CASGLAPPSGSSYNEQFF.

Of note for this clone: The same CDR3 arises from other DNA sequences in this sample as well. The genes are TRBV27 and TRBJ2-7; the D is unclear. In germline, CDR1 is MNHEY, CDR2 SMNVEV (reference sequence). Trimming shortened V by 5 bases and J by 1 base, and 6 bases separated the two germline ends. The CDR3 is made up of 12 amino acids. The CDR3 protein is CASSLNSYEQYF. The CDR3 region has the DNA TGTGCCAGCAGTCTCAATTCCTACGAGCAGTACTTC.

The J gene is TRBJ2-7, the V gene TRBV7-6; D tentatively reads TRBD1 or TRBD2 (6 bases each). Germline V gene data show CDR1 as SGHVS and CDR2 as FNYEAQ. V lost 4 bases and J lost 4, with 11 bases in between. The CDR3 contains 13 residues. Here the CDR3 reads CASSSGAGYEQYF. CDR3 sequence (DNA): TGTGCCAGCAGCTCGGGGGCGGGATACGAGCAGTACTTC.

The rearrangement uses TRBV5-4 and TRBJ1-1; D not resolved. This CDR3 spans 13 amino acids. V lost 3 bases, J lost 9 bases, and 15 bases lay in between. Germline CDR1 reads SGHNT; CDR2 reads YYREEE (reference sequence). CDR3 region: CASSSLEGAQAFF. Written as DNA, the CDR3 is TGTGCCAGCAGCTCGCTCGAGGGAGCCCAAGCTTTCTTT.

The J gene is TRBJ2-7, the V gene TRBV11-2; 8 bases are a match to TRBD1. The CDR3 is made up of 16 amino acids. CDR1 and CDR2 from the germline V gene are SGHAT and FQNNGV. Trimming cost V 7 bases and J 0 bases; bases outside gene matches: 11. The CDR3 bases are TGTGCCAGCACCCCGAATCCAGGGGGCGCCTCCTACGAGCAGTACTTC. It yields the protein CASTPNPGGASYEQYF.

This chain uses TRBV7-9 with TRBJ2-7; 7 nucleotides match TRBD2. Looked up from germline, CDR1 is SEHNR and CDR2 is FQNEAQ (reference sequence). The CDR3 has 13 amino acids. After removal of 5 bases from V and 3 bases from J, the junction contained 4 bases not matched to a gene. For the CDR3, the DNA is TGTGCCAGCAGCCCCGGACTAGGCTACGAGCAGTACTTC. This encodes CASSPGLGYEQYF.